Listed here are 29 T cell receptor beta chains from one sample, sequenced in a study of cytomegalovirus exposure and HLA in healthy donors. Generated by immunoSEQ multiplex PCR, the TCRdb table keeps only in-frame clones and is missing some. The sample carries fewer than 120,000 clones, around nine tenths recorded once. Sequenced input: PBMCs. The source is a woman aged 25 to 39 in good health and CMV-seropositive.

This clone was recorded a few times. The chain has TRBV11-2 and TRBJ1-2, with 7 bases matching TRBD1. V trimming: 5 bases; J trimming: 3 bases; junction bases outside the gene matches: 6. The CDR3 totals 14 residues. CDR1 and CDR2 (germline): SGHAT, FQNNGV. The CDR3 protein is CASSPDRFDYGYTF. CDR3 nucleotide sequence: TGTGCCAGCAGCCCGGACAGGTTCGACTATGGCTACACCTTC.

The chain links TRBV7-2 to TRBJ2-1; 10 bases align to TRBD2. This CDR3 is 17 amino acids long. The germline gives CDR1 SGHTA, CDR2 FQGNSA. The V segment lost 2 bases and the J segment 6 bases; nucleotides outside the gene matches: 10. CDR3 sequence reads: CASSLRPGAGGPNEQFF. The CDR3 coding sequence is TGTGCCAGCAGCTTAAGGCCGGGAGCGGGGGGGCCCAATGAGCAGTTCTTC.

The gene calls are TRBV27 and TRBJ2-1; D is unresolved. The V end lost 5 bases, the J end lost 10 bases, and 15 bases lay between the germline ends. CDR3 length equals 13 residues. Looked up from germline, CDR1 is MNHEY and CDR2 is SMNVEV (reference sequence). CDR3 amino acids: CASSPSPVREQFF. The CDR3 nucleotides read TGTGCCAGCAGTCCCAGTCCAGTAAGAGAGCAGTTCTTC.

The CDR3 protein is CASSVAGGAEQYF. CDR3 DNA: TGTGCCAGCAGCGTAGCGGGGGGCGCGGAGCAGTACTTC. The V call is TRBV9, the J call TRBJ2-7; D is possibly TRBD2 (7 bases). Trimming took 0 bases from V and 7 from J, leaving 11 bases between them. There are 13 residues in the CDR3. The germline CDR1 and CDR2 sequences are SGDLS and YYNGEE.

CDR3 sequence: CASRRGGTETQYF. The CDR3 DNA is TGTGCCAGCCGGCGGGGGGGCACAGAGACCCAGTACTTC. The chain uses TRBV6-5 and TRBJ2-5; 9 bases map to TRBD2. This CDR3 is built from 13 residues. Per the germline V gene, CDR1 is MNHEY and CDR2 is SVGAGI. The junction had 5 bases not matched to a gene; V was cut back by 8 bases and J by 4 bases.

The chain links TRBV5-1 to TRBJ1-2; possible D gene TRBD1, 6 bases. V was shortened by 0 bases and J by 6 bases, with 15 bases between the two germline ends. The V gene's germline CDR1 is SGHRS and CDR2 YFSETQ. The CDR3 runs to 15 residues. CDR3 DNA: TGCGCCAGCAGCTTGGAGGCGGGGGCGTATGATGGCTACACCTTC. Translating gives CASSLEAGAYDGYTF.

The V and J genes are TRBV30 and TRBJ2-1, with D tentatively TRBD2 (5 bases). The CDR3 runs 17 residues. Per germline, CDR1 GTSNPN and CDR2 SVGIG (reference sequence). V was cut by 0 bases and J by 0 bases, with 15 bases left in between. The CDR3 region has the DNA TGTGCCTGGAGTGTAACAGTCGGGAAGAGCTCCTACAATGAGCAGTTCTTC. Protein sequence: CAWSVTVGKSSYNEQFF.

This chain connects TRBV6-5 to TRBJ1-1; unclear D gene. CDR1 is MNHEY and CDR2 is SVGAGI in the germline V gene. Trimming took 0 bases from V and 8 from J, leaving 10 bases between them. The CDR3 is 13 residues long. The CDR3, as DNA: TGTGCCAGCAGTTACTCGAGTCCTCGAGAAGCTTTCTTT. It translates to CASSYSSPREAFF.

V and J are TRBV6-5 and TRBJ2-1; maybe TRBD2 (6 bases). The CDR3 sequence is 13 residues long. Germline CDR1 and CDR2: MNHEY and SVGAGI. V was trimmed by 5 bases and J by 4 bases, leaving 9 bases between them. CDR3: CASSPGGYNEQFF. The CDR3 nucleotides read TGTGCCAGCAGTCCCGGGGGTTACAATGAGCAGTTCTTC.

The genes are TRBV30 and TRBJ1-2, with TRBD1 as a possible D gene (5 bases). Germline V gene data show CDR1 as GTSNPN and CDR2 as SVGIG (reference sequence). The CDR3 runs to 16 residues. V lost 5 bases and J 5 bases, leaving 24 bases between the germline ends. The CDR3 nucleotides read TGTGCCTGGTCCCCTTCGGCGGGGCAGAGGATTTATGGCTACACCTTC. Its protein is CAWSPSAGQRIYGYTF. Full variable domain (outside the CDR3, taken from reference TRBV30 and TRBJ1-2): SQTIHQWPATLVQPVGSPLSLECTVEGTSNPNLYWYRQAAGRGLQLLFYSVGIGQISSEVPQNLSASRPQDRQFILSSKKLLLSDSGFYLCAWSPSAGQRIYGYTFGSGTRLTVV.

This rearrangement joins TRBV2 to TRBJ2-2; possibly TRBD1 for D (6 bases). Germline V gene sequence: CDR1 SNHLY, CDR2 FYNNEI. The CDR3 is 15 residues long. The V and J ends lost 5 bases and 2 bases respectively, with 12 bases between them. CDR3 nucleotide sequence: TGTGCCAGCAGTCATGACAGGCCAAACACCGGGGAGCTGTTTTTT. Encoded protein: CASSHDRPNTGELFF.

V gene TRBV15 combines with J gene TRBJ2-5, with TRBD1 matching 8 bases. The ends lost 8 bases at V and 6 bases at J; junction bases unmatched: 5. Germline V gene data show CDR1 as LNHNV and CDR2 as YYDKDF (reference sequence). The CDR3 loop spans 12 amino acids. CDR3 protein: CATSRTGKTQYF. Here the CDR3 DNA reads TGTGCCACCTCACGGACAGGGAAGACCCAGTACTTC.

V usage is TRBV30 and J usage is TRBJ2-2, with 7 bases aligning to TRBD1. Losses at the gene ends were 3 bases for V and 9 bases for J; bases not matched to a gene: 7. Germline values: CDR1 GTSNPN, CDR2 SVGIG (reference sequence). The CDR3 runs to 13 residues. CDR3 bases: TGTGCCTGGAGAGGGGACAGCCGGCGGGAGCTGTTTTTT. It specifies CAWRGDSRRELFF. Filled out from reference TRBV30 and TRBJ2-2, the complete variable domain reads SQTIHQWPATLVQPVGSPLSLECTVEGTSNPNLYWYRQAAGRGLQLLFYSVGIGQISSEVPQNLSASRPQDRQFILSSKKLLLSDSGFYLCAWRGDSRRELFFGEGSRLTVL.

The sample holds one count of this clone. The chain carries TRBV28 and TRBJ1-1, with no clear D. The germline gives CDR1 MDHEN, CDR2 SYDVKM. The CDR3 is made up of 15 amino acids. With 4 bases removed from V and 0 bases from J, the gap between germline ends came to 12 bases. As DNA, the CDR3 is TGTGCCAGCAGTTACCCCCAGCAGGTGAACACTGAAGCTTTCTTT. Its protein product is CASSYPQQVNTEAFF. Together with reference TRBV28 and TRBJ1-1, the CDR3 gives the full variable domain: DVKVTQSSRYLVKRTGEKVFLECVQDMDHENMFWYRQDPGLGLRLIYFSYDVKMKEKGDIPEGYSVSREKKERFSLILESASTNQTSMYLCASSYPQQVNTEAFFGQGTRLTVV.

The gene calls are TRBV18 and TRBJ2-1, with TRBD1 as a possible D gene (5 bases). Germline CDR1 reads KGHSH; CDR2 reads LQKENI. The germline V and J ends were trimmed by 0 bases and 7 bases, with 10 bases remaining between them. CDR3 length: 14 amino acids. The chain's CDR3 is CASSPPTRVNEQFF. The CDR3 coding sequence is TGTGCCAGCTCACCACCGACCAGGGTTAATGAGCAGTTCTTC.

This clone was seen once. This sequence joins TRBV25-1 and TRBJ1-4; 9 bases align to TRBD1. Germline V gene lookup returns CDR1 MGHDK and CDR2 SYGVNS. The CDR3 contains 16 residues. V was pared by 1 base and J by 8 bases, with 8 bases of the junction left unmatched. The CDR3 sequence: CASSESSWTGDEKLFF. The CDR3 DNA reads TGTGCCAGCAGTGAATCGAGCTGGACAGGGGACGAAAAACTGTTTTTT.

The chain links TRBV27 to TRBJ2-2; possibly TRBD2 for D (7 bases). The V and J ends lost 3 bases and 7 bases respectively, with 15 bases between them. Germline V gives CDR1 MNHEY, CDR2 SMNVEV (reference sequence). This CDR3 contains 15 residues. Here the CDR3 reads CASSFWAGAGGELFF. The CDR3 nucleotides are TGTGCCAGCAGTTTTTGGGCGGGGGCGGGCGGGGAGCTGTTTTTT.

The chain recombines TRBV28 with TRBJ1-2; TRBD1 matches 7 bases. The CDR3 length is 15 residues. The V segment lost 3 bases and the J segment 5 bases; nucleotides outside the gene matches: 9. Germline values: CDR1 MDHEN, CDR2 SYDVKM. DNA for the CDR3: TGTGCCAGCAGTTTGGCGACAGGGTCGGCTTATGGCTACACCTTC. This translates into CASSLATGSAYGYTF.

V usage is TRBV11-2 and J usage is TRBJ1-2, with no clear D. The CDR3 contains 14 residues. Trimming pared 1 base from V and 7 bases from J, leaving 13 bases between. Germline V gives CDR1 SGHAT, CDR2 FQNNGV. DNA of the CDR3: TGTGCCAGCAGCTTAGGCGTCGGAGGGTTTGGCTACACCTTC. Its protein product is CASSLGVGGFGYTF.

This clone was recorded once. This rearrangement joins TRBV9 to TRBJ2-1; D is unresolved. From germline, CDR1 is SGDLS and CDR2 YYNGEE. CDR3 length: 11 amino acids. Trimming cost V 0 bases and J 10 bases, with 5 bases left between them. CDR3 amino acids: CASSVGAEQFF. DNA of the CDR3: TGTGCCAGCAGCGTAGGAGCGGAGCAGTTCTTC. The variable domain in full, completed from reference TRBV9 and TRBJ2-1, reads DSGVTQTPKHLITATGQRVTLRCSPRSGDLSVYWYQQSLDQGLQFLIQYYNGEERAKGNILERFSAQQFPDLHSELNLSSLELGDSALYFCASSVGAEQFFGPGTRLTVL.

The chain joins TRBV30 to TRBJ1-5; the D is unclear. The CDR3 loop spans 14 amino acids. Trimming removed 5 bases at V and 8 bases at J, with 19 bases between. Germline loops: CDR1 GTSNPN, CDR2 SVGIG (reference sequence). The CDR3 protein is CAWAGGGKTEPQHF. The DNA for the CDR3 is TGTGCCTGGGCTGGAGGAGGAAAAACGGAGCCCCAGCATTTT.

This chain links TRBV28 with TRBJ2-7; TRBD2 aligns across 11 bases. This CDR3 comprises 19 residues. CDR1 MDHEN and CDR2 SYDVKM come from the germline V gene. V was clipped by 6 bases and J by 4 bases; unmatched bases: 20. The CDR3 DNA is TGTGCCAGCAGGGGGCTAGTTGGGACTAGCGGCACTCCTGGTTACGAGCAGTACTTC. This encodes CASRGLVGTSGTPGYEQYF. Full variable domain (remainder filled in from reference TRBV28 and TRBJ2-7): DVKVTQSSRYLVKRTGEKVFLECVQDMDHENMFWYRQDPGLGLRLIYFSYDVKMKEKGDIPEGYSVSREKKERFSLILESASTNQTSMYLCASRGLVGTSGTPGYEQYFGPGTRLTVT.

This chain joins TRBV2 and TRBJ1-1; D uncertain. The V gene lost 6 bases and the J gene lost 10 bases, with 12 bases spanning the gap. The CDR3 is 11 residues long. Germline V gene lookup returns CDR1 SNHLY and CDR2 FYNNEI. The CDR3 DNA is TGTGCCAGCAGAATATCCCCGGGAGCTTTCTTT. Translated: CASRISPGAFF.

The chain joins TRBV5-6 to TRBJ2-5; D unresolved. Trimming stripped 0 bases from V and 3 bases from J, with 9 bases between. This CDR3 contains 14 residues. Per germline, CDR1 SGHDT and CDR2 YYEEEE. The CDR3 DNA reads TGTGCCAGCAGCTTGGAGGCGGTGGAAGAGACCCAGTACTTC. Its translation: CASSLEAVEETQYF.

The gene calls are TRBV19 and TRBJ2-1; weak D call: TRBD2 (6 bases). The V end was cut by 6 bases, the J end by 5 bases, with 11 bases between. This CDR3 comprises 13 residues. Germline V gene lookup returns CDR1 LNHDA and CDR2 SQIVND (reference sequence). The CDR3 region is CASRSGGNNEQFF. The DNA for the CDR3 is TGTGCCAGTAGATCTGGAGGGAACAATGAGCAGTTCTTC. The whole variable domain, remainder taken from reference TRBV19 and TRBJ2-1, is DGGITQSPKYLFRKEGQNVTLSCEQNLNHDAMYWYRQDPGQGLRLIYYSQIVNDFQKGDIAEGYSVSREKKESFPLTVTSAQKNPTAFYLCASRSGGNNEQFFGPGTRLTVL.

By share, this clone ranks as medium-sized. The chain is built from TRBV5-1 and TRBJ2-5; D is perhaps TRBD2 (6 bases). CDR1 is SGHRS, CDR2 YFSETQ, per germline. There are 15 residues in the CDR3. V was clipped by 6 bases and J by 5 bases, with 20 bases between them. In nucleotides, the CDR3 is TGCGCCAGCAACTCCCTGGGCGGGATTGGGGAGACCCAGTACTTC. This translates into CASNSLGGIGETQYF.

The chain employs TRBV19 and TRBJ2-1, with TRBD2 matching 9 bases. Germline values: CDR1 LNHDA, CDR2 SQIVND (reference sequence). The CDR3 runs to 15 residues. V shed 3 bases, J shed 6 bases, and the junction held 6 bases outside the gene matches. The DNA for the CDR3 is TGTGCCAGTAGTATTTCGAGCGGGGGGCCCAATGAGCAGTTCTTC. Amino acid sequence: CASSISSGGPNEQFF. The full variable domain, with the rest looked up from reference TRBV19 and TRBJ2-1, is DGGITQSPKYLFRKEGQNVTLSCEQNLNHDAMYWYRQDPGQGLRLIYYSQIVNDFQKGDIAEGYSVSREKKESFPLTVTSAQKNPTAFYLCASSISSGGPNEQFFGPGTRLTVL.

The chain recombines TRBV6-5 with TRBJ2-5, with 8 bases that match TRBD1. The CDR3 length is 14 residues. Germline V gene data show CDR1 as MNHEY and CDR2 as SVGAGI. Trimming removed 7 bases from V and 5 bases from J; junction bases left unmatched: 9. The DNA for the CDR3 is TGTGCCAGCACGGACAGGGTAAATAAGGAGACCCAGTACTTC. It specifies CASTDRVNKETQYF.

This clone was seen only a few times. The chain joins TRBV2 to TRBJ1-5; D unclear. The CDR3 totals 13 residues. Between the trimmed V and J ends, which lost 4 bases and 10 bases, there was a span of 14 bases. CDR1 is SNHLY, CDR2 FYNNEI, per germline. The CDR3 nucleotides are TGTGCCAGCAGTGCGTGGCTGGGCAGCCCCCAGCATTTT. Amino acid sequence: CASSAWLGSPQHF.